These 17 T cell receptor beta chains originate from one sample sequenced in a study of T cell changes during pregnancy in multiple sclerosis. The method was immunoSEQ multiplex PCR; TCRdb's version includes in-frame clones alone and lacks a portion of them. Found here are more than 60,000 clones, around nine tenths of them singletons; the top ten hold around 0.85%. The sample consisted of peripheral blood, taken before pregnancy. Receptors were obtained from a female donor with multiple sclerosis, enrolled in a pregnancy study.

CDR3 residues: CASNYGTLSYEQYF. The DNA for the CDR3 is TGCGCCAGCAACTACGGCACTCTTTCCTACGAGCAGTACTTC. This sequence joins TRBV5-1 and TRBJ2-7; the D is unclear. The CDR3 length is 14 residues. Trimming stripped 6 bases from V and 1 base from J, with 14 bases between. Germline loops: CDR1 SGHRS, CDR2 YFSETQ.

The chain uses TRBV5-5 and TRBJ2-1, with D uncertain. The CDR3 runs to 11 residues. Trimming took off 5 bases at V and 10 bases at J, with 10 bases between the two ends. CDR1 SGHKS and CDR2 YYEKEE come from the germline V gene (reference sequence). The CDR3 DNA follows: TGTGCCAGCAGTCCCTCACACGAGCAGTTCTTC. It specifies CASSPSHEQFF. The full variable domain, in which reference TRBV5-5 and TRBJ2-1 provide the parts outside the CDR3, is DAGVTQSPTHLIKTRGQQVTLRCSPISGHKSVSWYQQVLGQGPQFIFQYYEKEERGRGNFPDRFSARQFPNYSSELNVNALLLGDSALYLCASSPSHEQFFGPGTRLTVL.

The CDR3 DNA sequence: TGTGCCGCGGCAGGGGCGTATGGGGACATTCAGTACTTC. It translates to CAAAGAYGDIQYF. The genes are TRBV6-5 and TRBJ2-4, with a possible D match to TRBD1 (6 bases). The germline gives CDR1 MNHEY, CDR2 SVGAGI. V lost 11 bases to trimming and J lost 8 bases, with 19 bases between them. This CDR3 comprises 13 residues.

The V gene is TRBV7-8, the J gene TRBJ2-1; 8 positions match TRBD2. With 4 bases clipped from V and 5 bases from J, the junction kept 10 bases outside the gene matches. Germline loops: CDR1 SGHVS, CDR2 FQNEAQ. The CDR3 is made up of 16 amino acids. The CDR3 coding sequence is TGTGCCAGCAGCTACCCCCGGGAGGGGTGGGACAATGAGCAGTTCTTC. The encoded protein is CASSYPREGWDNEQFF. The entire variable domain, with the rest obtained from reference TRBV7-8 and TRBJ2-1, is as follows: GAGVSQSPRYKVAKRGQDVALRCDPISGHVSLFWYQQALGQGPEFLTYFQNEAQLDKSGLPSDRFFAERPEGSVSTLKIQRTQQEDSAVYLCASSYPREGWDNEQFFGPGTRLTVL.

The gene calls are TRBV19 and TRBJ2-2; the D gene is possibly TRBD2 (6 bases). The length of the CDR3 is 14 residues. The V end lost 5 bases, the J end lost 5 bases, and 12 bases lay between the germline ends. Germline V lookup: CDR1 LNHDA, CDR2 SQIVND (reference sequence). In DNA form, the CDR3 reads TGTGCCAGTAGTGCCTCCCGGGAGACCGGGGAGCTGTTTTTT. This codes for CASSASRETGELFF.

The chain combines TRBV19 with TRBJ1-1, with 9 bases lining up with TRBD1. V lost 8 bases and J lost 11; bases outside the gene matches: 9. The CDR3 covers 12 residues. The V gene's germline CDR1 is LNHDA and CDR2 SQIVND (reference sequence). The CDR3 DNA sequence: TGTGCCAGTCGGACAGGGGCGAACGGGGCTTTCTTT. It translates to CASRTGANGAFF.

The genes are TRBV6-5 and TRBJ2-1; 10 bases line up with TRBD2. Germline assignment: CDR1 MNHEY and CDR2 SVGAGI. With V trimmed by 0 bases and J by 8 bases, 7 bases remained unmatched. The CDR3 has 16 residues. The CDR3 sequence: CASSYSLAGVVDEQFF. The DNA for the CDR3 is TGTGCCAGCAGTTACTCTCTAGCGGGGGTGGTTGATGAGCAGTTCTTC.

V usage is TRBV14 and J usage is TRBJ2-1; TRBD2 aligns across 8 bases. The ends lost 4 bases at V and 4 bases at J; junction bases unmatched: 6. Germline lookup yields CDR1 SGHDN and CDR2 FVKESK. The CDR3 runs 15 residues. The CDR3 here is CASSRAGVKYNEQFF. The CDR3 region has the DNA TGTGCCAGCAGCCGAGCGGGGGTAAAGTACAATGAGCAGTTCTTC.

The V call is TRBV5-6, the J call TRBJ1-2, with 12 nucleotides matching TRBD1. The CDR3 extends over 14 amino acids. Germline V gene data show CDR1 as SGHDT and CDR2 as YYEEEE. V was pared by 5 bases and J by 6 bases, with 5 bases of the junction left unmatched. CDR3 amino acids: CASRTGTGGDGYTF. In DNA, the CDR3 is TGTGCCAGCAGGACCGGGACAGGGGGCGATGGCTACACCTTC.

The genes are TRBV7-8 and TRBJ1-2; D is unclear. V was cut by 3 bases and J by 3 bases, with 8 bases left in between. CDR3 length: 13 residues. Germline values: CDR1 SGHVS, CDR2 FQNEAQ. The CDR3 DNA is TGTGCCAGCAGCTTGTCTCGGGACTATGGCTACACCTTC. Its protein is CASSLSRDYGYTF. Combining the CDR3 with reference TRBV7-8 and TRBJ1-2 gives the whole variable domain GAGVSQSPRYKVAKRGQDVALRCDPISGHVSLFWYQQALGQGPEFLTYFQNEAQLDKSGLPSDRFFAERPEGSVSTLKIQRTQQEDSAVYLCASSLSRDYGYTFGSGTRLTVV.

The chain has TRBV10-3 and TRBJ2-1; 12 bases line up with TRBD2. The ends lost 8 bases at V and 9 bases at J; junction bases unmatched: 11. This CDR3 has 15 amino acids. CDR1 ENHRY and CDR2 SYGVKD come from the germline V gene. Here the CDR3 DNA reads TGTGCCATCTCCCCAAGACTAGCGGGGGAAGGTGAGCAGTTCTTC. Protein: CAISPRLAGEGEQFF.

The V and J genes are TRBV5-4 and TRBJ2-7; D might be TRBD2 (5 bases). V lost 4 bases to trimming and J lost 3 bases, with 17 bases between them. The CDR3 totals 15 residues. The V gene's germline CDR1 is SGHNT and CDR2 YYREEE (reference sequence). DNA of the CDR3: TGTGCCAGCAGCGAGGGCCCCCGGACGCACTACGAGCAGTACTTC. Amino acids: CASSEGPRTHYEQYF.

This chain uses TRBV7-9 with TRBJ1-1; D not certain. This CDR3 has 12 residues. CDR1 is SEHNR and CDR2 is FQNEAQ in the germline V gene (reference sequence). V was pared by 1 base and J by 8 bases, with 8 bases between. The CDR3 reads CASSLETREAFF. CDR3 sequence (DNA): TGTGCCAGCAGCTTAGAAACCCGGGAAGCTTTCTTT.

The genes are TRBV11-2 and TRBJ1-2; perhaps TRBD1 as D (5 bases). The V end was cut by 5 bases, the J end by 8 bases, with 15 bases between. The length of the CDR3 is 13 residues. Germline V CDR1 and CDR2: SGHAT, FQNNGV. CDR3 bases: TGTGCCAGCAGCCCCGACAGCACCCCGGGCTACACCTTC. It encodes CASSPDSTPGYTF.

CDR3 loop: CASSIGQTQETQYF. The CDR3 DNA is TGTGCCAGTAGTATAGGACAGACCCAAGAGACCCAGTACTTC. V gene TRBV19 combines with J gene TRBJ2-5, with a possible D match to TRBD1 (5 bases). This CDR3 comprises 14 residues. Trimming took 1 base from V and 1 from J, leaving 7 bases between them. The V gene's germline CDR1 is LNHDA and CDR2 SQIVND (reference sequence).

The V call is TRBV6-4, the J call TRBJ2-6; D remains ambiguous. CDR1 and CDR2 (germline): MRHNA, SNTAGT. The germline V and J ends were trimmed by 0 bases and 0 bases, with 6 bases remaining between them. CDR3 length: 16 amino acids. The CDR3 loop is CASSDSSTSGANVLTF. For the CDR3, the DNA is TGTGCCAGCAGTGACTCATCTACCTCTGGGGCCAACGTCCTGACTTTC.

This clone was counted a single time. The gene calls are TRBV7-2 and TRBJ2-3; 7 nucleotides line up with TRBD2. Germline CDR1 SGHTA, CDR2 FQGNSA. Trimming at V came to 3 bases and at J to 6 bases, leaving 12 bases not matched to a gene. The CDR3 contains 16 residues. The CDR3 DNA sequence: TGTGCCAGCAGCTTTAACGCCAGGCGGACTAGTGATACGCAGTATTTT. This codes for CASSFNARRTSDTQYF.